This TCR beta chain was sequenced during a study of beta chain features in type 1 diabetes. Study-level findings and limits: TCRB CDR3s from Type 1 diabetes patients were moderately but significantly shorter in all four CD4+ subsets.

Every bit of the isolated RNA underwent reverse transcription, so sequencing read expressed TCRB transcripts. Generated by immunoSEQ multiplex PCR, the TCRdb table keeps only in-frame clones and is missing some. The repertoire holds 550,000 to 850,000 clones, around 15% seen once, with about 0.02% in the top ten. In the case of this clone: Its antigen remains unidentified.

The source material was naive CD4+ T cells from blood. The clonotype comes from a man younger than 30 with type 1 diabetes.

The CDR3 nucleotides are TGTGCCAGCAGTGAACGGGCTAGCGGGGTGGGGGATACGCAGTATTTT. Translated: CASSERASGVGDTQYF. This chain uses TRBV25-1 with TRBJ2-3; 9 positions match TRBD2. The germline gives CDR1 MGHDK, CDR2 SYGVNS. The length of the CDR3 is 16 residues. Germline trimming cut 2 bases from V and 6 bases from J; bases unmatched to any gene: 9.